The 24 T cell receptor beta chains below were found in one sample sequenced in a study of blood T cell repertoires in COVID-19 (dated by TCRdb to about 2020). Receptor amplification or capture employed the immunoSEQ multiplex PCR assay. TCRdb re-hosts the immuneACCESS table, in-frame sequences only. Its copies lack some clones; in the studies checked, an unresolved V gene accounts for under half of them, and the cause for the rest is not known. The sample profile shows 85,000 to 100,000 clones; 70% to 80% of them were found once. The leading ten clones occupy 20% to 25% of the sample. Sequenced sample: peripheral blood. The source of these receptors is a human donor in a cohort sampled during active COVID-19.

The J gene is TRBJ2-1, the V gene TRBV6-2 or TRBV6-3, with TRBD1 matching 7 bases. Germline assignment: CDR1 MNHEY and CDR2 SVGEGT. V shed 5 bases, J shed 7 bases, and the junction held 5 bases outside the gene matches. The CDR3 contains 13 residues. CDR3 residues: CASSRGQSNEQFF. The DNA for the CDR3 is TGTGCCAGCAGTCGGGGACAGAGTAATGAGCAGTTCTTC.

The CDR3 DNA reads TGTGCCAGCAGTGGACCGGGACTAGGGGGCACAGATACGCAGTATTTT. Translating gives CASSGPGLGGTDTQYF. The rearrangement uses TRBV2 and TRBJ2-3; TRBD2 matches 8 bases. There are 16 residues in the CDR3. Germline CDR1 and CDR2: SNHLY and FYNNEI. J lost 1 base, V lost 4 bases, and 7 bases had no gene match.

The chain couples TRBV7-9 to TRBJ1-3; 7 nucleotides line up with TRBD1. The CDR3 is made up of 15 amino acids. The V and J ends lost 9 bases and 0 bases, in that order; junction bases with no gene match: 8. Germline V gene sequence: CDR1 SEHNR, CDR2 FQNEAQ (reference sequence). CDR3 loop: CASTTGDDSGNTIYF. CDR3 nucleotides: TGTGCCAGTACAACAGGGGACGACTCTGGAAACACCATATATTTT. Full variable domain (outside the CDR3, taken from reference TRBV7-9 and TRBJ1-3): DTGVSQNPRHKITKRGQNVTFRCDPISEHNRLYWYRQTLGQGPEFLTYFQNEAQLEKSRLLSDRFSAERPKGSFSTLEIQRTEQGDSAMYLCASTTGDDSGNTIYFGEGSWLTVV.

V and J are TRBV5-1 and TRBJ1-5, with unresolved D. The CDR3 covers 16 residues. V was clipped by 0 bases and J by 7 bases, with 17 bases between them. Germline CDR1 SGHRS, CDR2 YFSETQ. CDR3 coding DNA: TGCGCCAGCAGCTTGGGAGGACTCCAAGGCGGCCAGCCCCAGCATTTT. It encodes CASSLGGLQGGQPQHF.

The rearrangement links TRBV19 to TRBJ2-1; 7 nucleotides agree with TRBD1. This CDR3 comprises 15 residues. The junction had 15 bases not matched to a gene; V was cut back by 7 bases and J by 9 bases. Germline V gene data show CDR1 as LNHDA and CDR2 as SQIVND (reference sequence). Here the CDR3 reads CASNGRGFFGGEQFF. In DNA form, the CDR3 reads TGTGCCAGTAATGGCAGGGGGTTCTTTGGGGGTGAGCAGTTCTTC.

This chain uses TRBV19 with TRBJ2-1; possibly TRBD2 for D (7 bases). V was pared by 8 bases and J by 3 bases, with 20 bases between. Germline V gene sequence: CDR1 LNHDA, CDR2 SQIVND (reference sequence). CDR3 length: 16 amino acids. Here the CDR3 DNA reads TGTGCCAGTGGGGGCCCTGGGAGGGGGTTCTACAATGAGCAGTTCTTC. Translating it yields CASGGPGRGFYNEQFF. Supplemented by reference TRBV19 and TRBJ2-1, the full variable domain reads DGGITQSPKYLFRKEGQNVTLSCEQNLNHDAMYWYRQDPGQGLRLIYYSQIVNDFQKGDIAEGYSVSREKKESFPLTVTSAQKNPTAFYLCASGGPGRGFYNEQFFGPGTRLTVL.

This clone appeared a single time. The chain employs TRBV27 and TRBJ2-7, with D possibly being TRBD1 (5 bases). CDR1 and CDR2 from the germline V gene are MNHEY and SMNVEV (reference sequence). Trimming cost V 4 bases and J 0 bases, with 10 bases left between them. CDR3 length: 14 amino acids. The CDR3 sequence is CASSSHRSSYEQYF. Written as DNA, the CDR3 is TGTGCCAGCAGTTCTCACAGGAGCTCCTACGAGCAGTACTTC.

J is TRBJ2-2 and V is TRBV3-1 (or the pseudogene TRBV3-2); D is ambiguous. This CDR3 has 13 amino acids. Germline CDR1 LGHDT, CDR2 YNNKEL (reference sequence). Deletions cut 2 bases from V and 3 bases from J, with 4 bases between. CDR3: CASSQPDTGELFF. CDR3 nucleotides: TGTGCCAGCAGCCAACCCGACACCGGGGAGCTGTTTTTT.

This chain joins TRBV7-9 and TRBJ1-1; 10 positions agree with TRBD1. Trimming took 0 bases from V and 5 from J; bases not matched to a gene: 3. This CDR3 contains 15 residues. CDR1 SEHNR and CDR2 FQNEAQ come from the germline V gene (reference sequence). CDR3 amino acids: CASSLAGTGVTEAFF. The CDR3 coding sequence is TGTGCCAGCAGCTTAGCCGGGACAGGGGTTACTGAAGCTTTCTTT.

This clone was detected a few times. J is TRBJ2-2 and V is TRBV2; 7 positions agree with TRBD1. V shed 7 bases and J 4 bases; nucleotides not matched to a gene: 9. Germline-derived CDR1 and CDR2 are SNHLY and FYNNEI. The CDR3 has 15 amino acids. CDR3 in amino acids: CASKREGASTGELFF. In nucleotides, the CDR3 is TGTGCCAGCAAGAGAGAGGGGGCGAGCACCGGGGAGCTGTTTTTT.

This chain joins TRBV7-2 and TRBJ2-7; TRBD1 matches 11 bases. Trimming at V came to 5 bases and at J to 5 bases, leaving 11 bases not matched to a gene. Germline CDR1 and CDR2: SGHTA and FQGNSA. The CDR3 sequence is 16 residues long. CDR3 bases: TGTGCCAGCAGCATACCTACCGGGACAGGGGGAAACGAGCAGTACTTC. This codes for CASSIPTGTGGNEQYF.

The V and J genes are TRBV6-5 and TRBJ2-5, with 10 bases that match TRBD2. The CDR3 has 14 amino acids. CDR1 MNHEY and CDR2 SVGAGI come from the germline V gene. V shed 4 bases, J shed 4 bases, and the junction held 3 bases outside the gene matches. As DNA, the CDR3 is TGTGCCAGCAGTTCTCGGACTAGCGGAGAGACCCAGTACTTC. Protein sequence: CASSSRTSGETQYF.

A few counts support this clone. V usage is TRBV3-1 (or the pseudogene TRBV3-2) and J usage is TRBJ1-3, with TRBD1 matching 9 bases. The CDR3 is made up of 14 amino acids. The germline gives CDR1 LGHDT, CDR2 YNNKEL (reference sequence). V trimming: 6 bases; J trimming: 2 bases; junction bases outside the gene matches: 2. CDR3: CASRQGAAGNTIYF. The CDR3 DNA reads TGTGCCAGCAGACAGGGGGCGGCTGGAAACACCATATATTTT.

The rearrangement links TRBV9 to TRBJ2-2; 7 bases agree with TRBD2. The J segment lost 1 base and the V segment lost 0 bases, leaving 0 bases of the junction unmatched. Germline values: CDR1 SGDLS, CDR2 YYNGEE. The CDR3 loop spans 15 amino acids. CDR3 residues: CASSVVAGNTGELFF. CDR3 sequence (DNA): TGTGCCAGCAGCGTAGTAGCGGGGAACACCGGGGAGCTGTTTTTT.

The chain carries TRBV11-2 and TRBJ2-1; 10 nucleotides align to TRBD1. The CDR3 has 15 amino acids. The germline V gene has CDR1 SGHAT and CDR2 FQNNGV. V was clipped by 3 bases and J by 4 bases; unmatched bases: 3. In DNA form, the CDR3 reads TGTGCCAGCAGCTTGGGACAGGGGAGGTACAATGAGCAGTTCTTC. Residues: CASSLGQGRYNEQFF.

CDR3 protein: CASSRNREIETQYF. CDR3 DNA sequence: TGTGCCAGCAGCAGAAACCGGGAGATAGAGACCCAGTACTTC. The V call is TRBV6-5, the J call TRBJ2-5; possibly TRBD2 for D (6 bases). Germline CDR1 MNHEY, CDR2 SVGAGI. There are 14 residues in the CDR3. V lost 6 bases, J lost 4 bases, and 15 bases lay in between.

This chain connects TRBV7-3 to TRBJ2-3; 7 bases are a match to TRBD2. Germline CDR1 SGHTA, CDR2 FQGTGA. CDR3 length: 15 amino acids. The V gene end was trimmed by 1 base and the J gene end by 5 bases; junction bases not matched to a gene: 6. Here the CDR3 reads CASSLMMAGVDTQYF. The CDR3 DNA follows: TGTGCCAGCAGCTTAATGATGGCGGGAGTAGATACGCAGTATTTT.

This rearrangement joins TRBV7-9 to TRBJ2-7, with D maybe TRBD2 (5 bases). Germline values: CDR1 SEHNR, CDR2 FQNEAQ (reference sequence). CDR3 size: 15 residues. Trimming left V 1 base short and J 0 bases short, with 10 bases between. The CDR3 DNA reads TGTGCCAGCAGCTTAGGTCCGGGGAACTCCTACGAGCAGTACTTC. Amino acid sequence: CASSLGPGNSYEQYF.

The V gene is TRBV2, the J gene TRBJ2-5, with 10 bases identical to TRBD2. Unmatched junction bases numbered 9, after V lost 10 bases and J lost 4 bases. The CDR3 has 14 amino acids. Looked up from germline, CDR1 is SNHLY and CDR2 is FYNNEI. DNA of the CDR3: TGTGCCACCAGAGGAGGGACTAGCGTAGAGACCCAGTACTTC. Translation gives CATRGGTSVETQYF.

This chain connects TRBV7-9 to TRBJ2-3; D is perhaps TRBD2 (6 bases). In germline, CDR1 is SEHNR, CDR2 FQNEAQ (reference sequence). V was clipped by 5 bases and J by 2 bases, with 11 bases between them. CDR3 size: 14 residues. The CDR3 sequence: CASSAGPNTDTQYF. The CDR3 bases are TGTGCCAGCAGCGCGGGACCCAACACAGATACGCAGTATTTT.

The rearrangement links TRBV28 to TRBJ2-4; no clear D. The CDR3 runs 13 residues. In germline, CDR1 is MDHEN, CDR2 SYDVKM. V shed 8 bases and J shed 1 base, with 9 bases lying between them. Here the CDR3 DNA reads TGTGCCAGCGAGGAAATGGCCAAAAACATTCAGTACTTC. Translating it yields CASEEMAKNIQYF.

This chain joins TRBV27 and TRBJ1-5; D possibly corresponds to TRBD1 (5 bases). Looked up from germline, CDR1 is MNHEY and CDR2 is SMNVEV (reference sequence). The V end lost 3 bases, the J end lost 0 bases, and 12 bases lay between the germline ends. This CDR3 comprises 16 residues. The CDR3 coding sequence is TGTGCCAGCAGTTTTCGCCGCGGGGCTAGCAATCAGCCCCAGCATTTT. This translates into CASSFRRGASNQPQHF.

The DNA of the CDR3 is TGCAGCGTTGAAGACCCCCGGGGAGCGACGGGCTACACCTTC. Protein product: CSVEDPRGATGYTF. The chain combines TRBV29-1 with TRBJ1-2, with D unclear. CDR3 length equals 14 residues. Germline V lookup: CDR1 SQVTM, CDR2 ANQGSEA. V was trimmed by 0 bases and J by 8 bases, leaving 16 bases between them. Full variable domain (remainder filled in from reference TRBV29-1 and TRBJ1-2): SAVISQKPSRDICQRGTSLTIQCQVDSQVTMMFWYRQQPGQSLTLIATANQGSEATYESGFVIDKFPISRPNLTFSTLTVSNMSPEDSSIYLCSVEDPRGATGYTFGSGTRLTVV.

This clone was counted only a few times. The chain couples TRBV7-9 to TRBJ2-7; D not resolved. Germline-derived CDR1 and CDR2 are SEHNR and FQNEAQ (reference sequence). Trimming cost V 6 bases and J 5 bases, with 11 bases left between them. The CDR3 sequence is 12 residues long. The CDR3 loop is CASSEKSHEQYF. The CDR3 DNA sequence: TGTGCCAGCAGTGAGAAAAGCCACGAGCAGTACTTC.